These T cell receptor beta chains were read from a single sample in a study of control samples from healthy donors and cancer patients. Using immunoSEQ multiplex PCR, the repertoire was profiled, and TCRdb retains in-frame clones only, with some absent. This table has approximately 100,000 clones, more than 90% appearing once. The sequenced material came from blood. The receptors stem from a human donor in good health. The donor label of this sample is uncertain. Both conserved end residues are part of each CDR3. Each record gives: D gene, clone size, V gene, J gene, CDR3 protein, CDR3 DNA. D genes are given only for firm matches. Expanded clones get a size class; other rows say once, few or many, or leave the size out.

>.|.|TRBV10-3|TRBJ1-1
CATGGGADTEAFF
TGTGCCACCGGCGGGGGCGCGGACACTGAAGCTTTCTTT
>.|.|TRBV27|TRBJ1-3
CASSFAGKSNTIYF
TGTGCCAGCAGTTTTGCAGGGAAGAGCAACACCATATATTTT
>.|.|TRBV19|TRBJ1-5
CASGSREHQPQHF
TGTGCCAGTGGGTCCCGTGAACATCAGCCCCAGCATTTT
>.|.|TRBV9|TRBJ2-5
CASSPRSFSETQYF
TGTGCCAGCAGCCCACGTTCGTTTAGTGAGACCCAGTACTTC
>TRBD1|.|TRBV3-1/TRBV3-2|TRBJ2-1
CASSHNRGNEQFF
TGTGCCAGCAGCCATAACAGGGGGAATGAGCAGTTCTTC
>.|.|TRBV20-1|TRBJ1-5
CSASSMRVGPQSQPQHF
TGCAGTGCTAGTAGTATGCGGGTGGGGCCCCAAAGTCAGCCCCAGCATTTT
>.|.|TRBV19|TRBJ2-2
CASSMVAMVGELFF
TGTGCCAGTAGTATGGTCGCCATGGTCGGGGAGCTGTTTTTT
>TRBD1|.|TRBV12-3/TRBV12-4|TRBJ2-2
CASRIQGNGELFF
TGTGCCAGCAGAATACAGGGGAACGGGGAGCTGTTTTTT
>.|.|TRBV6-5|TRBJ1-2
CASMGLSNYGYTF
TGTGCCAGCATGGGGCTGTCTAACTATGGCTACACCTTC
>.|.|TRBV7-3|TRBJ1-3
CASSLSSGNTIYF
TGTGCCAGCAGCTTGAGCTCTGGAAACACCATATATTTT
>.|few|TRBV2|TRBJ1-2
CASSVVSGDYGYTF
TGTGCCAGCAGTGTCGTGTCAGGTGACTATGGCTACACCTTC
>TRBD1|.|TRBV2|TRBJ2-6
CASSPRGTGANVLTF
TGTGCCAGCAGCCCCAGGGGGACTGGGGCCAACGTCCTGACTTTC
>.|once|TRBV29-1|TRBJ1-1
CSSRSGGNTEAFF
TGCAGCTCCAGATCCGGGGGGAACACTGAAGCTTTCTTT
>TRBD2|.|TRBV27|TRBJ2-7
CASSLRGVGYEQYF
TGTGCCAGCAGTTTACGGGGGGTTGGCTACGAGCAGTACTTC
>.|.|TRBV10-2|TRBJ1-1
CASSEGVWVTEAFF
TGCGCCAGCAGTGAAGGGGTATGGGTCACTGAAGCTTTCTTT
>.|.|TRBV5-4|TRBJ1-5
CASSQGGGQPQHF
TGTGCCAGCAGCCAGGGAGGAGGTCAGCCCCAGCATTTT
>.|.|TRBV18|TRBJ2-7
CASSPGWERSEQYF
TGTGCCAGCTCACCGGGGTGGGAGCGTTCCGAGCAGTACTTC
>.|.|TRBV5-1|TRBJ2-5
CASSRAPQETQYF
TGCGCCAGCAGCAGGGCGCCCCAAGAGACCCAGTACTTC
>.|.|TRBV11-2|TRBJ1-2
CASSLDAISVAYGYTF
TGTGCCAGCAGCTTAGACGCGATCTCGGTCGCCTATGGCTACACCTTC
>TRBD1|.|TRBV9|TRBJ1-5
CASSQGGGSNQPQHF
TGTGCCAGCAGCCAGGGGGGGGGAAGCAATCAGCCCCAGCATTTT
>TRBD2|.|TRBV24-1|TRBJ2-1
CATSDHLAGGYNEQFF
TGTGCCACCAGTGACCACCTAGCGGGGGGTTACAATGAGCAGTTCTTC
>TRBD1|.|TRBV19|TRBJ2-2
CASSIGQGFTGELFF
TGTGCCAGTAGTATAGGACAGGGGTTCACCGGGGAGCTGTTTTTT
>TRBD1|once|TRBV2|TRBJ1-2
CASSGTGEANYGYTF
TGTGCCAGCAGTGGGACAGGGGAAGCTAACTATGGCTACACCTTC
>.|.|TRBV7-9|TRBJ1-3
CASSMDTLFGNTIYF
TGTGCCAGCAGCATGGACACGCTCTTTGGAAACACCATATATTTT